This paragraph reports one T cell receptor beta chain. The antigen is not known. The assay was immunoSEQ multiplex PCR, and TCRdb's table has in-frame clones only and misses some. The data contain more than 100,000 clones, roughly 90% of them singletons. There are 13 residues in the CDR3. Trimming cost V 6 bases and J 3 bases, with 11 bases left between them. This sample was included in a study of T cell responses to AZD1222 COVID-19 vaccine. General study findings and limits: Reportedly, nearly half of unique spike TCRs recognized epitopes outside B.1.351/B.1.1.7 mutations. The number of AZD1222 recipients seropositive at baseline was only five to seven.

The material was peripheral blood, obtained 28 days after the second AZD1222 dose. The chain recombines TRBV12-3 or TRBV12-4 with TRBJ2-5; D remains ambiguous. This receptor was taken from an adult who received the AZD1222 COVID-19 vaccine. CDR3 in amino acids: CASRHYSEETQYF. CDR3 DNA: TGTGCCAGCAGACACTACAGCGAAGAGACCCAGTACTTC.